The 8 T cell receptor beta chains below were found in one sample sequenced in a study of blood T cell repertoires in COVID-19. Profiled with immunoSEQ multiplex PCR; TCRdb holds only in-frame clones, not every one. Of under 100,000 clones listed, under 80% were seen once; the top ten hold around 20%. Sequenced sample: peripheral blood. Receptors were obtained from an elderly woman with active or convalescent COVID-19.

The chain joins TRBV10-3 to TRBJ2-2, with a possible D match to TRBD1 (6 bases). The CDR3 length is 16 residues. Germline V gene lookup returns CDR1 ENHRY and CDR2 SYGVKD. V gave up 8 bases and J gave up 8 bases, with 24 bases separating them. The CDR3 region is CAIESTLQGEGGELFF. As DNA, the CDR3 is TGTGCCATCGAGTCCACTCTACAGGGAGAAGGGGGGGAGCTGTTTTTT.

The V gene is TRBV7-2, the J gene TRBJ2-5, with 11 bases aligning to TRBD2. The CDR3 extends over 15 amino acids. CDR1 SGHTA and CDR2 FQGNSA come from the germline V gene. V lost 5 bases and J lost 5; bases outside the gene matches: 7. This chain's CDR3 is CASSPLAGGVETQYF. The CDR3 DNA follows: TGTGCCAGCAGCCCGCTAGCGGGGGGCGTGGAGACCCAGTACTTC. Combining the CDR3 with reference TRBV7-2 and TRBJ2-5 gives the whole variable domain GAGVSQSPSNKVTEKGKDVELRCDPISGHTALYWYRQSLGQGLEFLIYFQGNSAPDKSGLPSDRFSAERTGGSVSTLTIQRTQQEDSAVYLCASSPLAGGVETQYFGPGTRLLVL.

The V and J genes are TRBV9 and TRBJ2-5; 11 bases match TRBD1. The CDR3 spans 17 residues. The germline V gene has CDR1 SGDLS and CDR2 YYNGEE. V lost 0 bases to trimming and J lost 5 bases; unmatched junction nucleotides: 9. CDR3 sequence reads: CASSVGLRTGGGETQYF. The CDR3 nucleotides read TGTGCCAGCAGCGTAGGTTTACGGACAGGGGGCGGGGAGACCCAGTACTTC.

The chain is built from TRBV7-2 and TRBJ2-5, with 9 bases aligning to TRBD1. This CDR3 spans 14 amino acids. J gave up 5 bases and V 5 bases, and 6 bases lay outside the gene matches. Germline V gene sequence: CDR1 SGHTA, CDR2 FQGNSA. The CDR3 region has the DNA TGTGCCAGCAGCCGGCGGGACAGGGTTGAGACCCAGTACTTC. Its translation: CASSRRDRVETQYF. Supplemented by reference TRBV7-2 and TRBJ2-5, the full variable domain reads GAGVSQSPSNKVTEKGKDVELRCDPISGHTALYWYRQSLGQGLEFLIYFQGNSAPDKSGLPSDRFSAERTGGSVSTLTIQRTQQEDSAVYLCASSRRDRVETQYFGPGTRLLVL.

The chain couples TRBV5-6 to TRBJ1-1; no clear D. The CDR3 has 13 amino acids. Deletions cut 6 bases from V and 1 base from J, with 10 bases between. CDR1 SGHDT and CDR2 YYEEEE come from the germline V gene. The chain's CDR3 is CASTPSPNTEAFF. The CDR3 DNA reads as TGTGCCAGCACCCCCTCTCCGAACACTGAAGCTTTCTTT.

This clone came up a few times. The chain uses TRBV27 and TRBJ1-1; possible D gene TRBD1, 5 bases. The CDR3 is 13 amino acids. V was cut by 3 bases and J by 6 bases, with 11 bases left in between. CDR1 and CDR2 (germline): MNHEY, SMNVEV (reference sequence). CDR3 protein: CASSFGGIAEAFF. As DNA, the CDR3 is TGTGCCAGCAGTTTCGGGGGGATCGCTGAAGCTTTCTTT.

The chain joins TRBV11-2 to TRBJ2-1; maybe TRBD2 (5 bases). The germline V gene encodes CDR1 SGHAT and CDR2 FQNNGV. Trimming cost V 0 bases and J 8 bases, with 29 bases left between them. The length of the CDR3 is 20 residues. In DNA, the CDR3 is TGTGCCAGCAGCTTAGATTTGGGTCTAGCAAAAACCCTCCTACAGCATGAGCAGTTCTTC. Translated: CASSLDLGLAKTLLQHEQFF.

V usage is TRBV2 and J usage is TRBJ2-5, with D hard to call. The germline V gene has CDR1 SNHLY and CDR2 FYNNEI. Trimming shortened V by 3 bases and J by 4 bases, and 12 bases separated the two germline ends. This CDR3 spans 14 amino acids. The CDR3 reads CASSEPFLRETQYF. In DNA form, the CDR3 reads TGTGCCAGCAGTGAGCCGTTTCTACGAGAGACCCAGTACTTC.